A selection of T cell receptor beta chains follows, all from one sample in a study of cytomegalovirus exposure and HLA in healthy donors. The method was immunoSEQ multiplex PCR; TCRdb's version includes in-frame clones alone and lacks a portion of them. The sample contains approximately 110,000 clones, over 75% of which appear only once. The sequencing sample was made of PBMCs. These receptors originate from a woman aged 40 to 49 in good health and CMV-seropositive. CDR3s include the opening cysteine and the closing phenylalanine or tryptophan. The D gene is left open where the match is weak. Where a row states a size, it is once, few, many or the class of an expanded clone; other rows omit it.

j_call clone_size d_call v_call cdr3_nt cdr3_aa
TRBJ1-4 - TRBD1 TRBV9 TGTGCCAGCAGCGCGAAGGGGGGACAGGGCCCGGAGGAAAAACTGTTTTTT CASSAKGGQGPEEKLFF
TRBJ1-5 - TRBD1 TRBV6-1 TGTGCCAGCAGGACGGACAGGGGTGGGAAGGGCCAGCATTTT CASRTDRGGKGQHF
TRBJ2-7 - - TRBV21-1 TGTGCCAGCAGCAAAGTAGAGGGGGGACTATTCCCCCACGAGCAGTACTTC CASSKVEGGLFPHEQYF
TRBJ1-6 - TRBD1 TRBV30 TGTGCCTGGAGTGTAGGACAGGAAGGTTCACCCCTCCACTTT CAWSVGQEGSPLHF
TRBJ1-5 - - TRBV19 TGTGCCAGTAACGATGTGGGGGGGTTCAATCAGCCCCAGCATTTT CASNDVGGFNQPQHF
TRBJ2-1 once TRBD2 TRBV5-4 TGTGCCAGCAGCACCCTCCGGACTAGCGGAAGCTCCTACAATGAGCAGTTCTTC CASSTLRTSGSSYNEQFF
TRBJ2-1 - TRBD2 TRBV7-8 TGTGCCAGCAGCTTAGGGACTAGCAATGAGCAGTTCTTC CASSLGTSNEQFF
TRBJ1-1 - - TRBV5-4 TGTGCCAGCAGCTTCGGGGGTAGGACTGAAGCTTTCTTT CASSFGGRTEAFF
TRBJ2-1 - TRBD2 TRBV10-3 TGTGCCATCAGTGACCCTTTCGTTAGCGGGAGTAATGAGCAGTTCTTC CAISDPFVSGSNEQFF
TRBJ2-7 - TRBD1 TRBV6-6 TGTGCCAGCAGTTACTCGAGACAGGGTACCCACGAGCAGTACTTC CASSYSRQGTHEQYF
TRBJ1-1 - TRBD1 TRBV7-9 TGTGCCAGCAAAACTAGGGACAGTTTGAACACTGAAGCTTTCTTT CASKTRDSLNTEAFF
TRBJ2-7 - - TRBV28 TGTGCCAGCAGTGCCTCAGCCTCCAGCGGCTACGAGCAGTACTTC CASSASASSGYEQYF
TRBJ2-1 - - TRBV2 TGTGCCAGCAGTGAAGATCACGGGACAGAGCAGTTCTTC CASSEDHGTEQFF
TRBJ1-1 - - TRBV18 TGTGCCAGCTCACCTAACAGGAACACTGAAGCTTTCTTT CASSPNRNTEAFF
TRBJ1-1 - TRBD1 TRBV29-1 TGCAGCGTCCGCAGGGGGACGAACACTGAAGCTTTCTTT CSVRRGTNTEAFF
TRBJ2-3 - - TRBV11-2 TGTGCCAGCAGCTTAGTTGCGGGCCAGGATACGCAGTATTTT CASSLVAGQDTQYF
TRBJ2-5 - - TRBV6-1 TGTGCCAGCCCGGCGGACTTTCCAAGGGAGACCCAGTACTTC CASPADFPRETQYF
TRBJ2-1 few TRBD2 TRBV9 TGTGCCAGCAGCCCGCGTAGCGGGAGTGCCCTTTACAATGAGCAGTTCTTC CASSPRSGSALYNEQFF
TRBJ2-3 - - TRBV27 TGTGCCAGCAGTCAGGGGAGGGCCTGGATCAGAGATACGCAGTATTTT CASSQGRAWIRDTQYF
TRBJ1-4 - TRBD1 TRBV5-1 TGCGCCAGCAGTACGACAGGGGGCATTGGTAATGAAAAACTGTTTTTT CASSTTGGIGNEKLFF
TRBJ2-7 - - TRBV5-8 TGTGCCAGCAGCCTCGGGGAGGACTACGAGCAGTACTTC CASSLGEDYEQYF
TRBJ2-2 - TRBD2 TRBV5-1 TGCGCCAGCAGCATGACGTTGACTAGCGGGAATACCGGGGAGCTGTTTTTT CASSMTLTSGNTGELFF
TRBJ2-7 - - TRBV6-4 TGTGCCAGCAGTGACACCCTAGGAGAGCAGTACTTC CASSDTLGEQYF
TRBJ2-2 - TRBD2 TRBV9 TGTGCCAGCAGCGTGGATAGCGGGCGTAACACCGGGGAGCTGTTTTTT CASSVDSGRNTGELFF
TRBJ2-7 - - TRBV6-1 TGTGCCATCAGTGGTTTATTCGGTAGCAATTTCGAGCAGTACTTC CAISGLFGSNFEQYF
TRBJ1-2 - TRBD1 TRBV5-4 TGTGCCAGCAGCTTTAGGGACAGCTATGGCTACACCTTC CASSFRDSYGYTF
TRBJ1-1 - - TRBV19 TGTGCCAGTAGTATGGCAGGAACGATGAACACTGAAGCTTTCTTT CASSMAGTMNTEAFF
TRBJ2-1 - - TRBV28 TGTGCCAGCAGCGGCTCGGGACTGGCGACCTACAATGAGCAGTTCTTC CASSGSGLATYNEQFF
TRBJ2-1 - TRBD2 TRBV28 TGTGCCACCCAGTCGGGGGGGTTGAATGAGCAGTTCTTC CATQSGGLNEQFF
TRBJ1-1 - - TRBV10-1 TGCGCCAGCAGTGAGACCCCGGGGGGGTTGAGGACTGAAGCTTTCTTT CASSETPGGLRTEAFF
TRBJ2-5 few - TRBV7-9 TGTGCCAGCAGGGATCGTCGCGGGGAGACCCAGTACTTC CASRDRRGETQYF
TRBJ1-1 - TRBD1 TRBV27 TGTGCCAGCAGTGCGACAGGGGGGGGCACTGAAGCTTTCTTT CASSATGGGTEAFF
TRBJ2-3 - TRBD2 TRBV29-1 TGCAGCGTTGAGAGCGGGAGCGATACGCAGTATTTT CSVESGSDTQYF
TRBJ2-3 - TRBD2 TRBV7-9 TGTGCCAGCACCCAGGCCAGCGGGAGAAATACGCAGTATTTT CASTQASGRNTQYF
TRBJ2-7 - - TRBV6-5 TGTGCCAGCAGTTCCCGTGGGCAGGGGTCCCCCTACGAGCAGTACTTC CASSSRGQGSPYEQYF
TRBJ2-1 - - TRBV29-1 TGCAGCGTTGTAGGAGGTGGTGATGGCAATGAGCAGTTCTTC CSVVGGGDGNEQFF
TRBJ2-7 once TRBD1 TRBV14 TGTGCCAGCAGCCGACTAAGGACAGGGGTCGGCTACGAGCAGTACTTC CASSRLRTGVGYEQYF
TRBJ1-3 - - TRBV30 TGTGCCTGGAAAACAGCTGCATTTGGAAACACCATATATTTT CAWKTAAFGNTIYF
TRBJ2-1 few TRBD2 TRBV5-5 TGTGCCAGCAGCTTAAGAGGCGGGAGAGGGAATGAGCAGTTCTTC CASSLRGGRGNEQFF
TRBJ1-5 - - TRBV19 TGTGCCAGTAGGGAACAGGGAAATAGCAATCAGCCCCAGCATTTT CASREQGNSNQPQHF
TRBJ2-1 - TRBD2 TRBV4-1 TGCGCCAGCAGCCAAGGGGGGGGTCTAGCGGGGGCTAGCTCCTACAATGAGCAGTTCTTC CASSQGGGLAGASSYNEQFF
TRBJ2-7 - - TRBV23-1 TGCGCCAGCAGTCAATCAGCCGGGTCCAAGGACGAGCAGTACTTC CASSQSAGSKDEQYF
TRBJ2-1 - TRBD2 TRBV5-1 TGCGCCAGCAGCTTAGGGGCTAGCGGAGGGACTGGGCAGTTCTTC CASSLGASGGTGQFF
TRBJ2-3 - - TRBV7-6 TGTGCCAGCAGCTTAGCGGACAGTTCCACAGATACGCAGTATTTT CASSLADSSTDTQYF
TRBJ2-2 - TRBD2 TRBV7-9 TGTGCCAGCAGCCGCGGACTAGCGGGAGGGTACGGGGAGCTGTTTTTT CASSRGLAGGYGELFF
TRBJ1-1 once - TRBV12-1 TGTGCCAGCATACCGAGGGTAATGAACACTGAAGCTTTCTTT CASIPRVMNTEAFF
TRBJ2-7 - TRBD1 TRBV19 TGTGCCAGTAGAGGCACACGGGACAGGGGTTATGCGGAGCAGTACTTC CASRGTRDRGYAEQYF
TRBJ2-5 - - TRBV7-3 TGTGCCAGCAGCTTAGACGTAGACGGGGCCCAGTACTTC CASSLDVDGAQYF
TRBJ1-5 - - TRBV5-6 TGTGCCAGCAGCCGCCGGCCGGGGTTAGTAAATCAGCCCCAGCATTTT CASSRRPGLVNQPQHF
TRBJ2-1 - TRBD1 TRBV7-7 TGTGCCAGCAGCCCGGACAGGATGAATGAGCAGTTCTTC CASSPDRMNEQFF
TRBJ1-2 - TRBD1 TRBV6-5 TGTGCCAGCAGTTACGGGGGACAGGGTGGTGTCTATGGCTACACCTTC CASSYGGQGGVYGYTF
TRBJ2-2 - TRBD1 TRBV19 TGTGCCAGTAGGCGGGACAGGACTACCGGGGAGCTGTTTTTT CASRRDRTTGELFF
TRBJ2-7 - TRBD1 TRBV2 TGTGCCAGCAGTGCCGGGACAGCCCCTTACGAGCAGTACTTC CASSAGTAPYEQYF